These 2 T cell receptor beta chains were all obtained from the same sample, sequenced in a study of T cell responses to AZD1222 COVID-19 vaccine. Here immunoSEQ multiplex PCR was the method, and the copy in TCRdb shows in-frame clones only, minus some. The table lists fewer than 250,000 clones, 85% to 95% of them singletons. The input for sequencing was peripheral blood, taken on day 0 of MenACWY control vaccination. The source of these receptors is an adult in good health.

The V and J genes are TRBV2 and TRBJ1-1; 11 bases align to TRBD1. The germline gives CDR1 SNHLY, CDR2 FYNNEI. The V segment lost 6 bases and the J segment 1 base; nucleotides outside the gene matches: 7. This CDR3 has 16 residues. Here the CDR3 DNA reads TGTGCCAGCAGACCCGGGACAGGGGGTTCGAACACTGAAGCTTTCTTT. Translation gives CASRPGTGGSNTEAFF.

The genes are TRBV19 and TRBJ1-2; D might be TRBD1 (5 bases). Trimming took 4 bases from V and 0 from J, leaving 9 bases between them. The CDR3 runs to 14 residues. Germline V gene sequence: CDR1 LNHDA, CDR2 SQIVND (reference sequence). The CDR3 protein is CASSTRQTNYGYTF. Written as DNA, the CDR3 is TGTGCCAGTAGTACCCGACAGACTAACTATGGCTACACCTTC. Drawing the rest from reference TRBV19 and TRBJ1-2, the complete variable domain is DGGITQSPKYLFRKEGQNVTLSCEQNLNHDAMYWYRQDPGQGLRLIYYSQIVNDFQKGDIAEGYSVSREKKESFPLTVTSAQKNPTAFYLCASSTRQTNYGYTFGSGTRLTVV.